This T cell receptor (beta chain) was profiled in a study of cytomegalovirus exposure and HLA in healthy donors. At the level of the study: Genetic ancestry analysis placed over 65% of the 300 to 500 donors that were genotyped in the Caucasian-associated cluster.

This CDR3 comprises 14 residues. V shed 2 bases and J 4 bases; nucleotides not matched to a gene: 4. Germline V CDR1 and CDR2: MNHEY, SVGAGI. The PCR used 60 Vbeta and 13 Jbeta primers. TCRdb's table, derived via immunoSEQ multiplex PCR, lists solely in-frame clones and lacks some. The top ten clones hold over 9.5% of a sample with about 97,000 clones, 75% of them seen once. The material sequenced was PBMCs. The TCR sequence derives from a man in his fifties in good health and CMV-seronegative. The rearrangement links TRBV6-5 to TRBJ2-7; TRBD1 matches at 8 bases. This CDR3 is CASSYETGAYEQYF. CDR3 coding DNA: TGTGCCAGCAGTTACGAGACAGGGGCTTACGAGCAGTACTTC.